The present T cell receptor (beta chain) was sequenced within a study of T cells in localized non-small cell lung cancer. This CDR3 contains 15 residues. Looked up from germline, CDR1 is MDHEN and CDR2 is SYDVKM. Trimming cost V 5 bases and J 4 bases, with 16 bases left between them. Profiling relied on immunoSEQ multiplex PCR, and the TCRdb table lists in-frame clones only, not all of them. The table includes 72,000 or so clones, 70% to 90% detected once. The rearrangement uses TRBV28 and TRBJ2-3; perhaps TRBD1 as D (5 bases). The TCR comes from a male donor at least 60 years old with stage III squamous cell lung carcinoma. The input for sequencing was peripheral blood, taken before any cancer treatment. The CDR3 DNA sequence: TGTGCCAGCAGTCCAAAGAAGGGGCCCTCAGATACGCAGTATTTT. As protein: CASSPKKGPSDTQYF.